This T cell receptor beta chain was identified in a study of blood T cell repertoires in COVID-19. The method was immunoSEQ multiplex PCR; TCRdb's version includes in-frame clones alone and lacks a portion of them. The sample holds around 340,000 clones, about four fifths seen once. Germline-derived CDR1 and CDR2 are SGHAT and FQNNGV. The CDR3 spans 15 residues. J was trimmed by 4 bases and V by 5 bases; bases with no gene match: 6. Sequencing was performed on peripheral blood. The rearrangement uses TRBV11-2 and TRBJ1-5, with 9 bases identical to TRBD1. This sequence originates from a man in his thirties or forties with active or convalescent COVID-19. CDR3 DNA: TGTGCCAGCAGCCTGACAGGGGGGATGAATCAGCCCCAGCATTTT. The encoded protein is CASSLTGGMNQPQHF.